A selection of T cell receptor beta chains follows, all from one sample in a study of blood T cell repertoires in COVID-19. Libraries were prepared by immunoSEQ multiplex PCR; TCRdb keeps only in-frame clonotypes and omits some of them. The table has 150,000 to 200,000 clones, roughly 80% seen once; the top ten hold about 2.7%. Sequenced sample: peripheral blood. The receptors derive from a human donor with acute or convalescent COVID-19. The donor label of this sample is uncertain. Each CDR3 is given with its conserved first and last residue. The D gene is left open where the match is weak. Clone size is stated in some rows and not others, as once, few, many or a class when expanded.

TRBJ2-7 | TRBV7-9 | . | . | CASSDRPLYEQYF | TGTGCCAGCTCCGACAGGCCCTTATACGAGCAGTACTTC
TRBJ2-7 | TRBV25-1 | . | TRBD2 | CASSGRVSREQYF | TGTGCCAGCAGCGGGAGGGTCAGTCGCGAGCAGTACTTC
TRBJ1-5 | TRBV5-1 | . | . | CASSLEGANNQPQHF | TGCGCCAGCAGCTTGGAAGGGGCTAACAATCAGCCCCAGCATTTT
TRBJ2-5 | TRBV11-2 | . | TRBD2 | CASSFLAGGPETQYF | TGTGCCAGCAGCTTCTTAGCGGGGGGGCCGGAGACCCAGTACTTC
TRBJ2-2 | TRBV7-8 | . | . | CASSSRGGPPMGELFF | TGTGCCAGCAGCAGTAGAGGGGGACCACCCATGGGGGAGCTGTTTTTT
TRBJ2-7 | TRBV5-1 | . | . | CASSTLTGSEQYF | TGCGCCAGCAGCACCCTTACAGGGTCCGAGCAGTACTTC
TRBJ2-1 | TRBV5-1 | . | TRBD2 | CASSLGTSGRRNEQFF | TGCGCCAGCAGCTTGGGGACTAGCGGGAGGAGGAATGAGCAGTTCTTC
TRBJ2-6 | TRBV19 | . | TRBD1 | CASSTDRAGANVLTF | TGTGCCAGTAGCACTGACAGGGCGGGGGCCAACGTCCTGACTTTC
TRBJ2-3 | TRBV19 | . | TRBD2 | CASSKTPAGGPADTQYF | TGTGCCAGTAGTAAGACCCCAGCGGGAGGGCCGGCAGATACGCAGTATTTT
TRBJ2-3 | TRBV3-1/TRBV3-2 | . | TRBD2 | CASSQGSGGTDTQYF | TGTGCCAGCAGCCAAGGCAGCGGGGGCACAGATACGCAGTATTTT
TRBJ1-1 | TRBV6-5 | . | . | CASPSSGEAFF | TGTGCCAGCCCATCCTCGGGTGAAGCTTTCTTT
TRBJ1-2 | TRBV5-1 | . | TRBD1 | CASSADRGGGYGYTF | TGCGCCAGCAGCGCTGACAGGGGCGGAGGGTATGGCTACACCTTC
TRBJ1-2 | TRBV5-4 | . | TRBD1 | CASSSLDRGYGYTF | TGTGCCAGCAGCTCGTTGGACAGGGGCTATGGCTACACCTTC
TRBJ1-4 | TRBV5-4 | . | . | CASSPSTTTNEKLFF | TGTGCCAGCAGCCCTTCGACAACAACTAATGAAAAACTGTTTTTT
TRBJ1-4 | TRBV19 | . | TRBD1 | CASCKRDSRNEKLFF | TGTGCCAGTTGTAAAAGGGACAGCCGAAATGAAAAACTGTTTTTT
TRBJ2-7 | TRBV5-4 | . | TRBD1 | CASSLSGTGGAYEQYF | TGTGCCAGCAGCCTCTCCGGGACAGGGGGCGCCTACGAGCAGTACTTC
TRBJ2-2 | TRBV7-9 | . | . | CASSFSATGTSPGELFF | TGTGCCAGCAGCTTCTCTGCTACAGGGACCTCACCCGGGGAGCTGTTTTTT
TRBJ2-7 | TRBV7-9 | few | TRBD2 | CASSTGLAGDEQYF | TGTGCCAGCAGCACGGGACTAGCGGGAGACGAGCAGTACTTC
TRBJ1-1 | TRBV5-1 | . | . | CASSGQITGNTEAFF | TGCGCCAGCAGCGGCCAGATCACGGGGAACACTGAAGCTTTCTTT
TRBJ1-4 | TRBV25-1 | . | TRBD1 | CASSGTGTGNEKLFF | TGTGCCAGCAGTGGCACCGGGACAGGGAATGAAAAACTGTTTTTT
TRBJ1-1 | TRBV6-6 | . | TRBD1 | CASSYSGQVGTEAFF | TGTGCCAGCAGTTACTCGGGACAGGTCGGCACTGAAGCTTTCTTT
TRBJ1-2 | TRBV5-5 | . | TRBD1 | CASSFGSRGDYGYTF | TGTGCCAGCAGTTTTGGATCCAGGGGGGACTATGGCTACACCTTC
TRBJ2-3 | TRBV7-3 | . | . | CASSLMGGEGDTQYF | TGTGCCAGCAGCTTAATGGGGGGAGAGGGAGATACGCAGTATTTT
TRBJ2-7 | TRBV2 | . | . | CASSEAGGGVYEQYF | TGTGCCAGCAGTGAAGCAGGGGGAGGGGTCTACGAGCAGTACTTC
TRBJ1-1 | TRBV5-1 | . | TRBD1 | CASSLGTGIPEAFF | TGCGCCAGCAGCTTGGGGACAGGTATCCCTGAAGCTTTCTTT
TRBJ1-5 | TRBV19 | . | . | CASSIIDSSNQPQHF | TGTGCCAGTAGTATCATCGACAGTAGCAATCAGCCCCAGCATTTT
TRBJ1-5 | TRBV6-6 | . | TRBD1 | CASSYGQGKVNQPQHF | TGTGCCAGCAGTTACGGACAGGGGAAGGTCAATCAGCCCCAGCATTTT
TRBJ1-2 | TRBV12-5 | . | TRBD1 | CASGLGDRGKGHYGYTF | TGTGCTAGTGGTTTGGGGGACAGGGGGAAGGGGCACTATGGCTACACCTTC
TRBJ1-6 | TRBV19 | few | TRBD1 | CASSPSGQGNSPLHF | TGTGCCAGTAGTCCCTCCGGACAGGGGAATTCACCCCTCCACTTT
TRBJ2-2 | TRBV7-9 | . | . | CASTTDRNTGELFF | TGTGCCAGCACCACGGACAGGAACACCGGGGAGCTGTTTTTT
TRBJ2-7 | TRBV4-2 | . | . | CASSQPEGAWNEQYF | TGTGCCAGCAGCCAACCGGAGGGGGCATGGAACGAGCAGTACTTC
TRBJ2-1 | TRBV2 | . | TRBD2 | CASTSGVYNEQFF | TGTGCCAGCACTAGCGGGGTCTACAATGAGCAGTTCTTC
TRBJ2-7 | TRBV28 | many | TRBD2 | CASTAGPWTSRTPSYEQYF | TGTGCCAGCACCGCGGGGCCTTGGACTAGCCGCACCCCTTCCTACGAGCAGTACTTC
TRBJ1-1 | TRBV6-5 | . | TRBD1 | CASSFQGAAEAFF | TGTGCCAGCAGTTTCCAGGGGGCAGCTGAAGCTTTCTTT
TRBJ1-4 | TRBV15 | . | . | CATSVRAVTNEKLFF | TGTGCCACCAGCGTGAGGGCAGTAACTAATGAAAAACTGTTTTTT
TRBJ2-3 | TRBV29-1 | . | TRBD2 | CSVGAGGYADTQYF | TGCAGCGTGGGAGCGGGAGGGTATGCAGATACGCAGTATTTT
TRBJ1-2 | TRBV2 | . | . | CASSVARGAKAYGYTF | TGTGCCAGCAGTGTGGCACGGGGGGCTAAGGCCTATGGCTACACCTTC
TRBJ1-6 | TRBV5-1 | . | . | CASSLGASSYNSPLHF | TGCGCCAGCAGCTTGGGGGCAAGCTCCTATAATTCACCCCTCCACTTT
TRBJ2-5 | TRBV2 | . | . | CASAGGLQETQYF | TGTGCCAGCGCTGGCGGCCTACAAGAGACCCAGTACTTC
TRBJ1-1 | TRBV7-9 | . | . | CASREEGRGTEAFF | TGTGCCAGCAGGGAGGAGGGGAGGGGGACTGAAGCTTTCTTT
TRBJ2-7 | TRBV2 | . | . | CASSASSYEQYF | TGTGCCAGCAGTGCGAGTTCCTACGAGCAGTACTTC
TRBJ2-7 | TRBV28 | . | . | CASSLPGQGSWEQYF | TGTGCCAGCAGTTTGCCGGGACAAGGTAGCTGGGAGCAGTACTTC
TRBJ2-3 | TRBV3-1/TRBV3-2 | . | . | CASSQNSDTQYF | TGTGCCAGCAGCCAAAATTCGGATACGCAGTATTTT
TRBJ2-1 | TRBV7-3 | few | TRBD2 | CASSFGAGNNEQFF | TGTGCCAGCAGCTTTGGAGCGGGGAACAATGAGCAGTTCTTC
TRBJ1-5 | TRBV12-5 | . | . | CASGGRGNQPQHF | TGTGCTAGTGGTGGGCGGGGCAATCAGCCCCAGCATTTT
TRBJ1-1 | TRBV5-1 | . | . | CASSLSRDTEAFF | TGCGCCAGCAGCTTGTCTCGTGACACTGAAGCTTTCTTT
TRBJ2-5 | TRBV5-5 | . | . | CASSPPPGQTRRGQETQYF | TGTGCCAGCAGCCCTCCACCGGGACAAACCCGCCGGGGCCAAGAGACCCAGTACTTC
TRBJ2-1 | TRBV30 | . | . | CAWTGRVYNEQFF | TGTGCCTGGACCGGGCGGGTGTACAATGAGCAGTTCTTC
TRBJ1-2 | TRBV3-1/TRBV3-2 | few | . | CASSQDRGNYGYTF | TGTGCCAGCAGCCAAGATCGGGGGAACTATGGCTACACCTTC
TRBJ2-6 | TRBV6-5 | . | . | CASSSGGAGANVLTF | TGTGCCAGCAGTTCCGGAGGGGCTGGGGCCAACGTCCTGACTTTC
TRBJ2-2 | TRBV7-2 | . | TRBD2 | CASRLIAGDWGTGELFF | TGTGCCAGCAGATTAATAGCGGGAGATTGGGGCACCGGGGAGCTGTTTTTT
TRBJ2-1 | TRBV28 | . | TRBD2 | CASSLGRGWSSDEQFF | TGTGCCAGCAGTTTAGGGCGGGGGTGGTCAAGCGATGAGCAGTTCTTC
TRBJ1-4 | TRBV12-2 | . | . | CASRLTGNDEKLFF | TGTGCAAGTCGCTTGACAGGGAACGATGAAAAACTGTTTTTT
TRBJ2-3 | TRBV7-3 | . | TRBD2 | CASSLGLAGDTQYF | TGTGCCAGCAGCTTGGGACTAGCGGGAGATACGCAGTATTTT
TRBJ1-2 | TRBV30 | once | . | CAWSVSPQYGYTF | TGTGCCTGGAGTGTAAGTCCCCAGTATGGCTACACCTTC
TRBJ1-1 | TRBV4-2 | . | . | CASSQESQALGNTEAFF | TGTGCCAGCAGCCAAGAGAGCCAGGCCTTAGGGAACACTGAAGCTTTCTTT
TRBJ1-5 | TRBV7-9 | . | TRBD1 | CASSLGTGDFQPQHF | TGTGCCAGCAGCTTAGGGACAGGGGATTTTCAGCCCCAGCATTTT
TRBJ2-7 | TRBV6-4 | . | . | CASRGLIYEQYF | TGTGCCAGCAGAGGACTAATCTACGAGCAGTACTTC